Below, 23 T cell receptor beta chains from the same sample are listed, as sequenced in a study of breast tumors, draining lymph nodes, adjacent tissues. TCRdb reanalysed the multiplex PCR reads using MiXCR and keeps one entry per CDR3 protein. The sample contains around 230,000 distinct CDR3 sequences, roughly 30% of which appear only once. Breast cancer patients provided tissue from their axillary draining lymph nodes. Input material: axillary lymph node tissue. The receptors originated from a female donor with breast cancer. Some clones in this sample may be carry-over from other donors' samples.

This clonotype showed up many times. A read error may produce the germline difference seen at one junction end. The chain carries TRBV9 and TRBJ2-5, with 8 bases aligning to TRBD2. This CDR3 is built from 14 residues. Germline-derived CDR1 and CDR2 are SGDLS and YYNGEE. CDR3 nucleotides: TGTGCCAGCAGCGGTAGCGGGATCGGGGAGACCCAGTCCTTC. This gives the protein CASSGSGIGETQSF.

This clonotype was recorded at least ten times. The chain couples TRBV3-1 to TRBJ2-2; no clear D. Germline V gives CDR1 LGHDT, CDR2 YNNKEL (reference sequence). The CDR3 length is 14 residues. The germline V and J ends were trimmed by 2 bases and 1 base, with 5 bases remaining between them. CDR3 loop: CASSQRQNTGELFF. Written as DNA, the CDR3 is TGTGCCAGCAGCCAAAGGCAGAACACCGGGGAGCTGTTTTTT. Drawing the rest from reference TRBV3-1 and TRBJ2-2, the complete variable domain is DTAVSQTPKYLVTQMGNDKSIKCEQNLGHDTMYWYKQDSKKFLKIMFSYNNKELIINETVPNRFSPKSPDKAHLNLHINSLELGDSAVYFCASSQRQNTGELFFGEGSRLTVL.

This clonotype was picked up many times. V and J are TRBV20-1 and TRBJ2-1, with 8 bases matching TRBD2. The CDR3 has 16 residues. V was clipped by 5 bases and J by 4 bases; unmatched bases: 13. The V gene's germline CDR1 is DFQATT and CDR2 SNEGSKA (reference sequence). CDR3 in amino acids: CSAYALSGSFYNEQFF. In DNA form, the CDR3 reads TGCAGTGCTTATGCCCTCAGCGGGAGTTTTTACAATGAGCAGTTCTTC.

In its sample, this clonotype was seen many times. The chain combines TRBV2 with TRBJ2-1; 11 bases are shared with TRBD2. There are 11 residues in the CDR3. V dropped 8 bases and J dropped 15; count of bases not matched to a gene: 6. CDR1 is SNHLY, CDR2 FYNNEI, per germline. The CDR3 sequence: CASELAGDLFF. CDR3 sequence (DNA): TGTGCCAGCGAACTAGCGGGAGATCTGTTCTTC.

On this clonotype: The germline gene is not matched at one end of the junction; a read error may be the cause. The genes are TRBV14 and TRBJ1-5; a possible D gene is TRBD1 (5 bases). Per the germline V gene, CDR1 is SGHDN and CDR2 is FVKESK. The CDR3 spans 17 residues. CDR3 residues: CAGSQIAWDASNPPQHF. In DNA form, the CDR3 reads TGTGCCGGCAGCCAAATCGCCTGGGACGCAAGCAATCCGCCCCAGCATTTT.

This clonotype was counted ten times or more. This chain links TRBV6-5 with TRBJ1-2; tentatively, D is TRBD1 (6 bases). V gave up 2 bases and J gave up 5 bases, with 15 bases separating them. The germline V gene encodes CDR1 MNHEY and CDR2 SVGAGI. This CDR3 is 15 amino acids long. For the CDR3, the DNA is TGTGCCAGCAGTTACAGGGTTGGGGGGCGTTATGGCTACACCTTC. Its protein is CASSYRVGGRYGYTF.

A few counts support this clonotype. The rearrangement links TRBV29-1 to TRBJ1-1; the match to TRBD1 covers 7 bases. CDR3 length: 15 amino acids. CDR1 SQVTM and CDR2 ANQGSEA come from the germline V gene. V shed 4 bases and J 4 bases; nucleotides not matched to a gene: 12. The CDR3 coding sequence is TGCAGCGTTGCCCCCACAGGGGAAGATGTCACTGAAGCTTTCTTT. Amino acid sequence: CSVAPTGEDVTEAFF.

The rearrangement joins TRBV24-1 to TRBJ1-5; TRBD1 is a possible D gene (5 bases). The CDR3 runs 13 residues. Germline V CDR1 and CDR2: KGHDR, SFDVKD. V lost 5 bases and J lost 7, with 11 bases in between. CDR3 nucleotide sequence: TGTGCCACCAGTGTCGGGGGAGGACAGCCCCAGCATTTT. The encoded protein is CATSVGGGQPQHF.

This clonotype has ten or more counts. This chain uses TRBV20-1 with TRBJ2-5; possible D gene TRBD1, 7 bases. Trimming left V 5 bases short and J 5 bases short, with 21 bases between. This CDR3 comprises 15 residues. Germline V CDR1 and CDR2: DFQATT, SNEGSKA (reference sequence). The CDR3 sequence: CSASQGTPGGETQYF. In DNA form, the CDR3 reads TGCAGTGCTTCACAGGGGACCCCCGGAGGGGAGACCCAGTACTTC.

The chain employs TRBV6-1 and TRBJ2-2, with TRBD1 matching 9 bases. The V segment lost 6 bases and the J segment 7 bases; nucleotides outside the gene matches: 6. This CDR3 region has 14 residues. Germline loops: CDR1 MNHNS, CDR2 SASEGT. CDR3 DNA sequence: TGTGCCAGCAGGAAACAGGGGGCGGGCGGGGAGCTGTTTTTT. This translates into CASRKQGAGGELFF.

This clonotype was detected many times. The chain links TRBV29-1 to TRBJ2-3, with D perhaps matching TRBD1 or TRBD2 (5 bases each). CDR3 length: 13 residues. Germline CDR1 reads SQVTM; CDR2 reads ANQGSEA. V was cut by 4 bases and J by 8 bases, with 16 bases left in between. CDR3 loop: CSVGTRGEVTQYF. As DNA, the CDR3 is TGCAGCGTTGGGACACGAGGGGAAGTTACGCAGTATTTT.

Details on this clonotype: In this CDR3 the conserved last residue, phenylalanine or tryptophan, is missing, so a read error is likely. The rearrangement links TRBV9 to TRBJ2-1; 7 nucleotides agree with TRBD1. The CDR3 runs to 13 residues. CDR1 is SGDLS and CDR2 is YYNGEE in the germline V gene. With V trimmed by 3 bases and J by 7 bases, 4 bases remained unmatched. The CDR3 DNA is TGTGCCAGCAGCGGACAGGGTCAGAATGAGCAGTTCTCC. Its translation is CASSGQGQNEQFS.

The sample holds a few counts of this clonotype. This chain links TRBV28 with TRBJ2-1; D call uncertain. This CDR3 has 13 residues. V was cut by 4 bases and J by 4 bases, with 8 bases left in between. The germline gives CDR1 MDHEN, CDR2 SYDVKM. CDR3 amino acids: CASSYLGYNEQFF. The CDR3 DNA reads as TGTGCCAGCAGTTATTTGGGGTACAATGAGCAGTTCTTC. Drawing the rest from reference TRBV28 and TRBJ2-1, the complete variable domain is DVKVTQSSRYLVKRTGEKVFLECVQDMDHENMFWYRQDPGLGLRLIYFSYDVKMKEKGDIPEGYSVSREKKERFSLILESASTNQTSMYLCASSYLGYNEQFFGPGTRLTVL.

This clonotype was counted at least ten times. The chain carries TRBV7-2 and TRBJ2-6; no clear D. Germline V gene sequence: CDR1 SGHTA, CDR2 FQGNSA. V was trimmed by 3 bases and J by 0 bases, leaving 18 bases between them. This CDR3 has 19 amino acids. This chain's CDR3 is CASSLGPGRPNSGANVLTF. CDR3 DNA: TGTGCCAGCAGCTTGGGTCCGGGTCGTCCCAACTCTGGGGCCAACGTCCTGACTTTC.

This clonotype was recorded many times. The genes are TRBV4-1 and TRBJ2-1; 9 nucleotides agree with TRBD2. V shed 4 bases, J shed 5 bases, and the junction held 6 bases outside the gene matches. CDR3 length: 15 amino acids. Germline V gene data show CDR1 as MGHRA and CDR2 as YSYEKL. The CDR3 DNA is TGCGCCAGCAGCCTAGTACTAGCGGGTAACAATGAGCAGTTCTTC. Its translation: CASSLVLAGNNEQFF.

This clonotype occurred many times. This chain's CDR3 is CASNLAQGITQYF. The CDR3 bases are TGTGCCAGCAACTTAGCCCAGGGCATTACGCAGTATTTT. V is TRBV6-1 and J is TRBJ2-3; maybe TRBD1 (5 bases). V was cut by 7 bases and J by 8 bases, with 16 bases left in between. This CDR3 is 13 amino acids long. CDR1 is MNHNS and CDR2 is SASEGT in the germline V gene.

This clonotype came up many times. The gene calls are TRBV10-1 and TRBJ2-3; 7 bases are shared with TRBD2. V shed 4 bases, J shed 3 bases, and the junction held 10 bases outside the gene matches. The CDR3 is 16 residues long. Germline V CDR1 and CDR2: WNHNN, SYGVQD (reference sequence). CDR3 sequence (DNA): TGCGCCAGCAGTGGAGCCAGCGGGATAGGAACAGATACGCAGTATTTT. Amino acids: CASSGASGIGTDTQYF.

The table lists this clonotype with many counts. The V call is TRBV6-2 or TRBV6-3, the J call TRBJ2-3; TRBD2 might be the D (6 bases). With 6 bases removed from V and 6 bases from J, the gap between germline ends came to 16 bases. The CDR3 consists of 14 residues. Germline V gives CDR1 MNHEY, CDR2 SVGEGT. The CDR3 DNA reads TGTGCCAGCAGGAGTAGCGGAACTGGGGATACGCAGTATTTT. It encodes CASRSSGTGDTQYF.

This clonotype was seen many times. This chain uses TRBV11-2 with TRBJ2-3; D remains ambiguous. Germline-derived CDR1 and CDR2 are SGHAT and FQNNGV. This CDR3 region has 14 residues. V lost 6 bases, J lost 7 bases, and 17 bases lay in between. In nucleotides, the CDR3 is TGTGCCAGCAGGGCCCCGGTGGCCGTAAATACGCAGTATTTT. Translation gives CASRAPVAVNTQYF.

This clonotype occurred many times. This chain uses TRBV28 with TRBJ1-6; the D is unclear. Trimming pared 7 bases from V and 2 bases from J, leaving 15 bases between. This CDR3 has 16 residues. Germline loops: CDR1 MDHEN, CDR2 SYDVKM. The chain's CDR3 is CASKRAQVAYNSPLHF. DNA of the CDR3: TGTGCCAGCAAAAGGGCTCAGGTCGCCTATAATTCACCCCTCCACTTT.

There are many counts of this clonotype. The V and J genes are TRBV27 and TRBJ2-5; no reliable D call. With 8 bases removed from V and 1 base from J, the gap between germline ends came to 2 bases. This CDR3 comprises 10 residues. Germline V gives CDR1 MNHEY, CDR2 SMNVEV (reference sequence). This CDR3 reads CASVQETQYF. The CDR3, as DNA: TGTGCCAGCGTCCAAGAGACCCAGTACTTC.

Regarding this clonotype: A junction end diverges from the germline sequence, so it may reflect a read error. The CDR3 region is CAGSFTGSGEKLFF. CDR3 bases: TGCGCCGGCAGCTTCACAGGGTCAGGGGAAAAACTGTTTTTT. V usage is TRBV5-1 and J usage is TRBJ1-4; tentatively, D is TRBD1 (6 bases). Germline V gene sequence: CDR1 SGHRS, CDR2 YFSETQ. The CDR3 totals 14 residues.

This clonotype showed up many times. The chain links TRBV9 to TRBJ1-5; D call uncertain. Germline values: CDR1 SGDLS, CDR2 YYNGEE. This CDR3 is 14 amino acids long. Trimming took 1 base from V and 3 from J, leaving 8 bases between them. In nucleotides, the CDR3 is TGTGCCAGCAGCGTAATGGGGAACAATCAGCCCCAGCATTTT. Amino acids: CASSVMGNNQPQHF.